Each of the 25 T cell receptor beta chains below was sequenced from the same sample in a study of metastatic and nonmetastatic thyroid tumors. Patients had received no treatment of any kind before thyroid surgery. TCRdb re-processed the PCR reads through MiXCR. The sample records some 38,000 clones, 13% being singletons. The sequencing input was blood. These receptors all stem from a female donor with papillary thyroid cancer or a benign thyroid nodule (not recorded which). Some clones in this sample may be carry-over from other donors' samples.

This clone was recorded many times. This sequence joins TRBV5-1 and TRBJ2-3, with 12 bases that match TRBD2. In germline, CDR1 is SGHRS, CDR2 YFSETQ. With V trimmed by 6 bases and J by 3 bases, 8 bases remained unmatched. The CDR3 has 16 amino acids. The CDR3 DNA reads TGCGCCAGCAAGTCTAGCGGGAGGGCCGGAACAGATACGCAGTATTTT. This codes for CASKSSGRAGTDTQYF. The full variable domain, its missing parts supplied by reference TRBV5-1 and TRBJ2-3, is KAGVTQTPRYLIKTRGQQVTLSCSPISGHRSVSWYQQTPGQGLQFLFEYFSETQRNKGNFPGRFSGRQFSNSRSEMNVSTLELGDSALYLCASKSSGRAGTDTQYFGPGTRLTVL.

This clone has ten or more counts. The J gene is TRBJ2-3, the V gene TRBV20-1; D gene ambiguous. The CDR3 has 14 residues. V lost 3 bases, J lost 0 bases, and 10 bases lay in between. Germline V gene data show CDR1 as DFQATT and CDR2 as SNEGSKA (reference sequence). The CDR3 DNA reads TGCAGTGCTAGGGGTCCAAGTAGCACAGATACGCAGTATTTT. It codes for CSARGPSSTDTQYF.

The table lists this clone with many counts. CDR3 sequence (DNA): TGTGCCAGCACTCACCAGGTGGGAACCGGGGAGCTGTTTTTT. Translated, it gives CASTHQVGTGELFF. The V and J genes are TRBV7-2 and TRBJ2-2, with D unresolved. The CDR3 is made up of 14 amino acids. From germline, CDR1 is SGHTA and CDR2 FQGNSA. The V end lost 7 bases, the J end lost 5 bases, and 14 bases lay between the germline ends. Complete variable domain (other parts from reference TRBV7-2 and TRBJ2-2): GAGVSQSPSNKVTEKGKDVELRCDPISGHTALYWYRQSLGQGLEFLIYFQGNSAPDKSGLPSDRFSAERTGGSVSTLTIQRTQQEDSAVYLCASTHQVGTGELFFGEGSRLTVL.

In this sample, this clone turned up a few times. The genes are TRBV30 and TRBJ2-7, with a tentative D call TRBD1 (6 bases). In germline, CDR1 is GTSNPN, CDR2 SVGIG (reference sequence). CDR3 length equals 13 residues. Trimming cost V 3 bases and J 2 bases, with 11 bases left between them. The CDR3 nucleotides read TGTGCCTGGAGGCGACAGGAGACCTACGAGCAGTACTTC. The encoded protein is CAWRRQETYEQYF.

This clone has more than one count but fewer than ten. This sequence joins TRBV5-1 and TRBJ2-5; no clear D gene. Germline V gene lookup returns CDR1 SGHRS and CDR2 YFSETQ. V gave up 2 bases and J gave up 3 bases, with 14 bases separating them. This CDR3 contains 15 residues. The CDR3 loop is CASSFSLSEEETQYF. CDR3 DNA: TGCGCCAGCAGCTTCTCCCTTTCAGAGGAAGAGACCCAGTACTTC.

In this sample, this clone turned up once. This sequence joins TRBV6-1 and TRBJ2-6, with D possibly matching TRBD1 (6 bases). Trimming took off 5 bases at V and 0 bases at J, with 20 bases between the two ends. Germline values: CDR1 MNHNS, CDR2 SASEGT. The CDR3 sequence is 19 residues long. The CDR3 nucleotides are TGTGCCAGCAGTCCTTCCCTGGACAGCGCCCTCTCTGGGGCCAACGTCCTGACTTTC. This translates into CASSPSLDSALSGANVLTF.

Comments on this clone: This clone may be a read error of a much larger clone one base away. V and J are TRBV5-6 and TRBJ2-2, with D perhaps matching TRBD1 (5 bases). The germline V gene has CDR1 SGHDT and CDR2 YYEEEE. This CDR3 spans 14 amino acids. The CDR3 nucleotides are TGTGCCAGCAGCTTGTTGGGGCCCACCTGGGAGCTGTTTTTT. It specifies CASSLLGPTWELFF.

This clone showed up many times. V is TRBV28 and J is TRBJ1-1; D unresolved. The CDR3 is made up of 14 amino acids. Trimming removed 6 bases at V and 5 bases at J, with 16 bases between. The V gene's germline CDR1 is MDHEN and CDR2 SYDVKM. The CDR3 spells CASSLSWVRTEAFF. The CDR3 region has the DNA TGTGCCAGCAGCCTTTCGTGGGTCCGAACTGAAGCTTTCTTT.

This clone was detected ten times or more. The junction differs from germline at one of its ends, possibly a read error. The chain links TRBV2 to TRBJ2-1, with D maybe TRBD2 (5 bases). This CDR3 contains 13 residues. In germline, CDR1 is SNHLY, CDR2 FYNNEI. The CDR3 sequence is CASREAAYNEQFF. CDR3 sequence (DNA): TGTGCCAGCAGGGAAGCGGCCTACAATGAGCAGTTCTTC.

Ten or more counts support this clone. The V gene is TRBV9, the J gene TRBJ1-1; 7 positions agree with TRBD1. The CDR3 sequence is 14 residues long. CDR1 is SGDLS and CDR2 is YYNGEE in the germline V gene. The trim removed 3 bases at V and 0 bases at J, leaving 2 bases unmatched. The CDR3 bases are TGTGCCAGCAGCGCGACAGGGATGAACACTGAAGCTTTCTTT. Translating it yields CASSATGMNTEAFF.

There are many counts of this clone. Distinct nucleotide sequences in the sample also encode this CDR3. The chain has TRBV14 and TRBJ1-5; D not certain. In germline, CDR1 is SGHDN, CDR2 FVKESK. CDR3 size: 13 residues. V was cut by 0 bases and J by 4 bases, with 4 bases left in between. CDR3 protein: CASSQEENQPQHF. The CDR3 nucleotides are TGTGCCAGCAGCCAAGAGGAGAATCAGCCCCAGCATTTT.

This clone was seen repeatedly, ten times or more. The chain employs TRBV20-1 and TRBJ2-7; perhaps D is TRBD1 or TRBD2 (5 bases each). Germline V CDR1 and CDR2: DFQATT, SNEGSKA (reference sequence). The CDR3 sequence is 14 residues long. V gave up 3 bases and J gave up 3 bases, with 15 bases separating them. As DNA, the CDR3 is TGCAGTGCTAGTAGGGACCTAAACAACTACGAGCAGTACTTC. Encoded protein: CSASRDLNNYEQYF.

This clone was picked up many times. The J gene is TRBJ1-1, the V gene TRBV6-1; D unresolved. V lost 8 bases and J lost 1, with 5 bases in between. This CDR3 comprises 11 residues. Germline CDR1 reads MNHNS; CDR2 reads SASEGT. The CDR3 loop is CASSGNTEAFF. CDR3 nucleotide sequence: TGTGCCAGCTCCGGGAACACTGAAGCTTTCTTT.

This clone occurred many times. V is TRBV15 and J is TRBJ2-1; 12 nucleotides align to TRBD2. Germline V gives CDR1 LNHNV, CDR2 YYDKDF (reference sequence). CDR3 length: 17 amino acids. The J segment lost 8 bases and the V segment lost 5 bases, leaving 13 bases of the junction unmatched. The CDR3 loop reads CATSSFLTSGSGDEQFF. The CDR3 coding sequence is TGTGCCACCAGCTCATTCTTGACTAGCGGGAGCGGTGATGAGCAGTTCTTC.

The CDR3 is CASCGRGWSTEAFF. The CDR3 DNA follows: TGTGCCAGCTGTGGGAGGGGCTGGTCCACTGAAGCTTTCTTT. The J gene is TRBJ1-1, the V gene TRBV6-1, with TRBD1 as a possible D gene (5 bases). The CDR3 sequence is 14 residues long. Germline V gene lookup returns CDR1 MNHNS and CDR2 SASEGT. The ends were cut back, 8 bases at V and 4 bases at J, with 17 bases in the middle.

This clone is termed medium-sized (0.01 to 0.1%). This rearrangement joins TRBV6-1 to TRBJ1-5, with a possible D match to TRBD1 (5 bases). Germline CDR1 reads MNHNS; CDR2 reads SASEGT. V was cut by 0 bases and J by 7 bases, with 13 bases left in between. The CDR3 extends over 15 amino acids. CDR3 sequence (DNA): TGTGCCAGCAGTGAAGCTCCCGGGACGGGGCAGCCCCAGCATTTT. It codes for CASSEAPGTGQPQHF.

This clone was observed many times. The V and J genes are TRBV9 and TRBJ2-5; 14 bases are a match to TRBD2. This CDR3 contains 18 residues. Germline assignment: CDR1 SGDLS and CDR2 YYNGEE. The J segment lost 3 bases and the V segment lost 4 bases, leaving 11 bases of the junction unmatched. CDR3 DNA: TGTGCCAGCAGCAGGGGACTAGCGGGGGTCCTTCGTAAAGAGACCCAGTACTTC. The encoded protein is CASSRGLAGVLRKETQYF.

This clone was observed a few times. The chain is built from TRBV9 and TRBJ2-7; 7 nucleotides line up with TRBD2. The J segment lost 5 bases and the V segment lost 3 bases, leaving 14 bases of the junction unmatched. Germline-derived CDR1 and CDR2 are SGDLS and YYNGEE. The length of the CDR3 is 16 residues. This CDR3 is CASSGAKGGSGNEQYF. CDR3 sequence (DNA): TGTGCCAGCAGCGGTGCCAAGGGCGGGAGTGGCAACGAGCAGTACTTC.

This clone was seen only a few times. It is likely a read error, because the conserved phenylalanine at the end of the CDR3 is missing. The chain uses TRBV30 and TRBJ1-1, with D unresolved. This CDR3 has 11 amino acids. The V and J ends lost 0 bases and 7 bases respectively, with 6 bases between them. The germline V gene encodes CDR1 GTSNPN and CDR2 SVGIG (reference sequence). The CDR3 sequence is CAWSVSGEAFL. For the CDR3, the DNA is TGTGCCTGGAGTGTATCAGGTGAAGCTTTCCTT.

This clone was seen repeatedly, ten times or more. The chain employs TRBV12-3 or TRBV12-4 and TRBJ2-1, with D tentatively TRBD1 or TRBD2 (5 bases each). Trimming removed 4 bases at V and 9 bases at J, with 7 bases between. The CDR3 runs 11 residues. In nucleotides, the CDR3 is TGTGCCAGCAGTTCGAGGGGTGAGCAGTTCTTC. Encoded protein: CASSSRGEQFF.

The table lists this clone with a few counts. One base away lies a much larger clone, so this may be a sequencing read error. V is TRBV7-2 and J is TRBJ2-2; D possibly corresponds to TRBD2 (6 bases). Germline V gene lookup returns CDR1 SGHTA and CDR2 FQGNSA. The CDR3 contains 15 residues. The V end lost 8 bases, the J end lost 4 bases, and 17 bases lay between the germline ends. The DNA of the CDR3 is TGTGCCAGCGGGAGGACGACTGGTTCCACCGGGGAGCTGTTTTTT. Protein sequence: CASGRTTGSTGELFF.

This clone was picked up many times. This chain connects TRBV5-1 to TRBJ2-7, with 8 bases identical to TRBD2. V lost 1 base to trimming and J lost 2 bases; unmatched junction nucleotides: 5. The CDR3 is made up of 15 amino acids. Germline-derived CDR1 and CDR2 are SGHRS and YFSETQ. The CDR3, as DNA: TGCGCCAGCAGCTTGTTTGGACTAGCCGCCTACGAGCAGTACTTC. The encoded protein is CASSLFGLAAYEQYF.

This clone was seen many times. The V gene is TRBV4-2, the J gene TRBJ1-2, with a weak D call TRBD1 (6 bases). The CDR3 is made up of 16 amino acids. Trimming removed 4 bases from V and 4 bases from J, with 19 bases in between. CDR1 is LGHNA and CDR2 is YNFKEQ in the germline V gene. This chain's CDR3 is CASSPPSGGGSYGYTF. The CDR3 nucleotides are TGTGCCAGCAGCCCCCCCTCCGGGGGCGGTAGCTATGGCTACACCTTC.

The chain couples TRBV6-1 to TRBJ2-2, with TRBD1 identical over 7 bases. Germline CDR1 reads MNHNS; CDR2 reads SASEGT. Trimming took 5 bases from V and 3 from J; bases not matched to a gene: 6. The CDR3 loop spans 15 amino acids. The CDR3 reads CASSSGQEDTGELFF. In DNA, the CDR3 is TGTGCCAGCAGTTCAGGACAGGAGGACACCGGGGAGCTGTTTTTT.

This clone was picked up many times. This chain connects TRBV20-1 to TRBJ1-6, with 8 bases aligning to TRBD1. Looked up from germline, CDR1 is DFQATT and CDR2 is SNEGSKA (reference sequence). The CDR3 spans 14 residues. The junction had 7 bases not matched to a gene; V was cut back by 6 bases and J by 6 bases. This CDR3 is CSAKQGGGNSPLHF. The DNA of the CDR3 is TGCAGTGCCAAACAGGGGGGAGGTAATTCACCCCTCCACTTT.